The following is a T cell receptor (beta chain) sequence with its context. CDR3 length equals 20 residues. The germline V gene encodes CDR1 MNHNY and CDR2 SVGAGI (reference sequence). Trimming removed 6 bases from V and 2 bases from J, with 30 bases in between. Methods used by the authors: Estimation of nucleated cell counts relied on the amplification of reference gene primers. The table came from immunoSEQ multiplex PCR; TCRdb's copy has only in-frame clones and leaves some out. V, J and clone size are taken as reported in that table, and D and trimming were inferred from the DNA itself. The sample carries 140,000 to 150,000 clones, around 76% recorded once. The data were obtained in a study of blood T cell repertoires in COVID-19. Study-level information: Specimens from acute and convalescent COVID-19 originated in the United States, Italy and Spain. T cells, B-cell-depleted T cells, or PBMCs supplied cDNA or gDNA.

Source material: peripheral blood. The sequence came from a man in his sixties with acute or convalescent COVID-19. V and J are TRBV6-6 and TRBJ2-3; the D is unclear. CDR3 DNA sequence: TGTGCCAGCAGCACCGGAACAGAGACACGCCACTGGGCACACACAGATACGCAGTATTTT. Translating it yields CASSTGTETRHWAHTDTQYF.